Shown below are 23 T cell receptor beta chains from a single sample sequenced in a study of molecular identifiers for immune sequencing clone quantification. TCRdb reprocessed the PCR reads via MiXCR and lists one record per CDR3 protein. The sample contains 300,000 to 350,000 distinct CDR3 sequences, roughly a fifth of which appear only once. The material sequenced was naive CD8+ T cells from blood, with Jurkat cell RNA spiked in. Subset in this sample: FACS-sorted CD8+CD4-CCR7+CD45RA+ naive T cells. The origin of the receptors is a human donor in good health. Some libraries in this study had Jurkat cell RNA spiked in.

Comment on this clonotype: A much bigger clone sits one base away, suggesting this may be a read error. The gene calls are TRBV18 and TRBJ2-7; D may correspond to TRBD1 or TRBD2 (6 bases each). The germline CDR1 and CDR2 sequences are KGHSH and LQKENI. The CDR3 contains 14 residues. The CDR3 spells CASPPGDNSYEQYF. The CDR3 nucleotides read TGTGCCAGCCCACCGGGGGACAACTCCTACGAGCAGTACTTC.

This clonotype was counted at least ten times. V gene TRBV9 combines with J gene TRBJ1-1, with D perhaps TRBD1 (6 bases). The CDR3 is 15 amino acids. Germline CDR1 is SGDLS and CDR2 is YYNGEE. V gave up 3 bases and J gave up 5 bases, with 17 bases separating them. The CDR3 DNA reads TGTGCCAGCAGCGAGGAGGGGGTTCTTGGGACTGAAGCTTTCTTT. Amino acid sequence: CASSEEGVLGTEAFF.

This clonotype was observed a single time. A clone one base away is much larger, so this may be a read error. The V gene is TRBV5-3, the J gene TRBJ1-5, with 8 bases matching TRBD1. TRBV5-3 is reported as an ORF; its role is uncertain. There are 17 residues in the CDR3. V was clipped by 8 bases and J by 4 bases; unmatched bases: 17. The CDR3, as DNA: TGTGCCAGCGCCGGGTACCCCCCGGGACAGGCAAATCAGCCCCAGCATTTT. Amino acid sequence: CASAGYPPGQANQPQHF.

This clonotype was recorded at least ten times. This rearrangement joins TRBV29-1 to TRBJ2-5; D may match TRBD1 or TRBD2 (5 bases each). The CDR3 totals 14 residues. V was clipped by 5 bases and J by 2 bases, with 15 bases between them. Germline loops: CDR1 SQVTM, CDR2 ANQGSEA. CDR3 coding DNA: TGCAGCGTTCCGGGGCCAGCCTTTCAAGAGACCCAGTACTTC. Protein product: CSVPGPAFQETQYF. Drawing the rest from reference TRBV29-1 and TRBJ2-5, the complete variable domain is SAVISQKPSRDICQRGTSLTIQCQVDSQVTMMFWYRQQPGQSLTLIATANQGSEATYESGFVIDKFPISRPNLTFSTLTVSNMSPEDSSIYLCSVPGPAFQETQYFGPGTRLLVL.

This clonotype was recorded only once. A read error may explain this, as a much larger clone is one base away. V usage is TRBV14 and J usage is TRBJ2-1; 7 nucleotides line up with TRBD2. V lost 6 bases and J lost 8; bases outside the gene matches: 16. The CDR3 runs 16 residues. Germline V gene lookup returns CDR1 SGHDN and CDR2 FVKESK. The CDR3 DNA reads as TGTGCCAGCAGACCAGCCCTCTCCGGGGGGACCGATGAGCAGTTCTTC. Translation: CASRPALSGGTDEQFF.

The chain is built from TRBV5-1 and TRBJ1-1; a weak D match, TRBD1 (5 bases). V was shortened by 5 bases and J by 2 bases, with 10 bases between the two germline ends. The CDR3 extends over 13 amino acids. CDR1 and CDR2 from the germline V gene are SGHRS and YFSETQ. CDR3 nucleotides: TGCGCCAGCAGGCTAGACAGTAACACTGAAGCTTTCTTT. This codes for CASRLDSNTEAFF.

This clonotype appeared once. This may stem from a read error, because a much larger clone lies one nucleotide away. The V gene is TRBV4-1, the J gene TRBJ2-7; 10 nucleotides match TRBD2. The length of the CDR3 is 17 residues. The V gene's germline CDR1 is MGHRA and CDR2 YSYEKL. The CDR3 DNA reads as TGCGCCGGCAGCCAATTGGAGGTTAGCGGGGGGACCTACGAGCAGTACTTC. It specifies CAGSQLEVSGGTYEQYF.

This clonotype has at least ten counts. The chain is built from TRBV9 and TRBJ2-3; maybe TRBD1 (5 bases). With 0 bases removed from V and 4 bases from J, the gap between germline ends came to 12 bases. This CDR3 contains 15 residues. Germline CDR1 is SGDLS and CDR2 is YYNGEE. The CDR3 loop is CASSVVQEGADTQYF. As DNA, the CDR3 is TGTGCCAGCAGCGTAGTACAGGAAGGCGCAGATACGCAGTATTTT.

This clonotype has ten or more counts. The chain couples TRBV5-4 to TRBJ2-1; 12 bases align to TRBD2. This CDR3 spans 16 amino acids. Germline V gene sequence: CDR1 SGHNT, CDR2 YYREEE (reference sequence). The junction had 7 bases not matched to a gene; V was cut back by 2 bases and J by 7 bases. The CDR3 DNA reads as TGTGCCAGCAGCTTTTCTAGCGGGGGGGCCCGTAATGAGCAGTTCTTC. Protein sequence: CASSFSSGGARNEQFF.

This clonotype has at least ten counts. CDR3 nucleotide sequence: TGTGCCAGCAGCTTAGCGACGGCTCAGTCACCTTCTGGCTACACCTTC. Encoded protein: CASSLATAQSPSGYTF. The chain recombines TRBV7-9 with TRBJ1-2, with D uncertain. The CDR3 contains 16 residues. V lost 0 bases, J lost 7 bases, and 18 bases lay in between. The germline V gene encodes CDR1 SEHNR and CDR2 FQNEAQ (reference sequence).

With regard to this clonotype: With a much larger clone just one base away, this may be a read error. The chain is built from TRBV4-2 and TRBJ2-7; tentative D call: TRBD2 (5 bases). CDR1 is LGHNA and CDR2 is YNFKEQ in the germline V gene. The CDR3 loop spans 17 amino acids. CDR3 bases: TGTGCCAGCAGCCAAGCGTGGGAGCGGAGTAGAGTCTACGTGCAGTACTTC. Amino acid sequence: CASSQAWERSRVYVQYF.

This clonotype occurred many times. CDR3 sequence reads: CASSLLEYEQYF. The CDR3 DNA follows: TGTGCCAGCAGCTTATTAGAGTACGAGCAGTACTTC. This rearrangement joins TRBV7-9 to TRBJ2-7; D remains unclear. This CDR3 has 12 amino acids. V was cut by 2 bases and J by 4 bases, with 6 bases left in between. CDR1 SEHNR and CDR2 FQNEAQ come from the germline V gene (reference sequence).

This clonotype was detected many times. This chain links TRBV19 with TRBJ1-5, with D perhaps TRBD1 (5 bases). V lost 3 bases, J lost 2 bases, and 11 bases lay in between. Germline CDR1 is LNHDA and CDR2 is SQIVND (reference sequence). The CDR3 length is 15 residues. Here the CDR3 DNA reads TGTGCCAGTAGTATGGGACTCAGGGGCAATCAGCCCCAGCATTTT. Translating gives CASSMGLRGNQPQHF.

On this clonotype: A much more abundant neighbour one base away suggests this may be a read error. DNA of the CDR3: TGCGTCAGCAGCCAAGGGACAGGTAACACTGAAGCTTTCTTT. Protein sequence: CVSSQGTGNTEAFF. V and J are TRBV4-3 and TRBJ1-1, with TRBD1 identical over 8 bases. The CDR3 loop spans 14 amino acids. CDR1 is LGHNA, CDR2 YSLEER, per germline.

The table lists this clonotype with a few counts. CDR3 in amino acids: CASSYSPNPNTEAFF. The CDR3, as DNA: TGTGCCAGCAGTTACTCCCCAAACCCGAACACTGAAGCTTTCTTT. The chain joins TRBV6-2 or TRBV6-3 to TRBJ1-1; D unresolved. V gave up 0 bases and J gave up 1 base, with 9 bases separating them. The germline V gene has CDR1 MNHEY and CDR2 SVGEGT. The CDR3 runs to 15 residues.

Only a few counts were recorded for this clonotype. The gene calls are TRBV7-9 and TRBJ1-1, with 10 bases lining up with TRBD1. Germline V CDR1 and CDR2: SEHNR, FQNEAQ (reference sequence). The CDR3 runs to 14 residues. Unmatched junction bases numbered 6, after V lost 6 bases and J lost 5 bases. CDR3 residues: CASRWDRGGTEAFF. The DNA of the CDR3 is TGTGCCAGCAGGTGGGACAGGGGAGGTACTGAAGCTTTCTTT.

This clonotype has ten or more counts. The CDR3 loop reads CASRAGHYNEQFF. The CDR3 nucleotides are TGTGCCAGCAGGGCCGGACACTACAATGAGCAGTTCTTC. The chain carries TRBV6-5 and TRBJ2-1, with D possibly matching TRBD1 (5 bases). Trimming shortened V by 6 bases and J by 3 bases, and 9 bases separated the two germline ends. Germline V CDR1 and CDR2: MNHEY, SVGAGI. The CDR3 sequence is 13 residues long.

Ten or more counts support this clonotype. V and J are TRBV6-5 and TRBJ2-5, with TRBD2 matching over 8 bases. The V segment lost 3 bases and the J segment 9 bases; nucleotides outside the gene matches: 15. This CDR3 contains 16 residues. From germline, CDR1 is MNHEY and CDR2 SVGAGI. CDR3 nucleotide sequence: TGTGCCAGCAGTTATTTGTCGGGGACTAGGGACAAACCCCAGTACTTC. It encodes CASSYLSGTRDKPQYF.

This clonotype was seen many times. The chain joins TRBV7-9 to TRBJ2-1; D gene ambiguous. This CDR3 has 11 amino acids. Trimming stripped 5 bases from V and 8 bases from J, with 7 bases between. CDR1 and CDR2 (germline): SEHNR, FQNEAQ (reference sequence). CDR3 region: CASSPLDEQFF. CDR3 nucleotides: TGTGCCAGCAGCCCCTTGGATGAGCAGTTCTTC.

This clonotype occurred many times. CDR3: CASSYQYQETQYF. The DNA of the CDR3 is TGTGCCAGCAGTTACCAGTACCAAGAGACCCAGTACTTC. J is TRBJ2-5 and V is TRBV6-2 or TRBV6-3; D is uncertain. Trimming removed 2 bases from V and 0 bases from J, with 4 bases in between. The length of the CDR3 is 13 residues. Germline assignment: CDR1 MNHEY and CDR2 SVGEGT.

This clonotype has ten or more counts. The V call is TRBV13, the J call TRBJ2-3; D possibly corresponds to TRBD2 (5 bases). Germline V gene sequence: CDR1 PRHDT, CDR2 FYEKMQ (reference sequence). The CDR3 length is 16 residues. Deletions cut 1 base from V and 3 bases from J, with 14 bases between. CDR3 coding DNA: TGTGCCAGCAGCTTAGTAGGAGGCGAGTCGACAGATACGCAGTATTTT. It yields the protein CASSLVGGESTDTQYF.

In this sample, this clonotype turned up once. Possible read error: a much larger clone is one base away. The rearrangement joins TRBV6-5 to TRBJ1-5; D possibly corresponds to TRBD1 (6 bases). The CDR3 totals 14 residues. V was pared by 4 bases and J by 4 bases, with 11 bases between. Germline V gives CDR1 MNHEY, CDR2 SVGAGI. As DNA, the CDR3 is TGTGCCAGCAGTTGCGAGGGGGTGAATCAGCCCCAGCATTTT. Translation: CASSCEGVNQPQHF.

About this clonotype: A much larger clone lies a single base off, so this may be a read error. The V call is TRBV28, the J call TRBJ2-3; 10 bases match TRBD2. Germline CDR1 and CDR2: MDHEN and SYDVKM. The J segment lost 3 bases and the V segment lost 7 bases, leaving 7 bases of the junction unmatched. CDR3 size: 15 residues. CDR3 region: CASKWSGRATDTQYF. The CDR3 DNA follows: TGTGCCAGCAAATGGAGCGGGAGGGCTACAGATACGCAGTATTTT.